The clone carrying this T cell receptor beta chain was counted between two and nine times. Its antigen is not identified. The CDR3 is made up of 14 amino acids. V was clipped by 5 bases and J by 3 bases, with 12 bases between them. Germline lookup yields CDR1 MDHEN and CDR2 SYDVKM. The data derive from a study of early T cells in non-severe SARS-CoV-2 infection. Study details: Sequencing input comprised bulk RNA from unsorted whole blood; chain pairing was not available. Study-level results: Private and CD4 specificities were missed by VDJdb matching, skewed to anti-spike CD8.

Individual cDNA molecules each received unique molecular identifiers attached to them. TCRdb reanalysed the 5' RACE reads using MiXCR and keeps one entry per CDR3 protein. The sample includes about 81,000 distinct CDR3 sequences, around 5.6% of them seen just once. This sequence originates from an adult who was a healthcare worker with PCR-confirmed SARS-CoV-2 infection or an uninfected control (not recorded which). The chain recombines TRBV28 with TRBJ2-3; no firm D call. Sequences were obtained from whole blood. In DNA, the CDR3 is TGTGCCAGCAGTCAACCTTTGGGAACAGATACGCAGTATTTT. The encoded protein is CASSQPLGTDTQYF.